The 24 T cell receptor beta chains listed next were all sequenced from one sample in a study of shared clonotypes between healthy human individuals. The data were produced by immunoSEQ multiplex PCR, yet TCRdb's version contains in-frame clones alone and is incomplete. The data show 2.5 million or so clones, with approximately 92% seen just once and over 0.12% held by the top ten. Sequences were obtained from naive CD4+ T cells sorted from blood. Stated subset: CD45RA+ positively selected. Receptors originate from a man younger than 35 in good health.

The V call is TRBV7-2, the J call TRBJ1-2; D remains unclear. Trimming removed 0 bases from V and 7 bases from J, with 6 bases in between. Germline CDR1 is SGHTA and CDR2 is FQGNSA. The CDR3 sequence is 12 residues long. This chain's CDR3 is CASSLAAFGYTF. Here the CDR3 DNA reads TGTGCCAGCAGCTTAGCTGCGTTTGGCTACACCTTC.

Worth noting for this clone: Other DNA sequences within the sample encode an identical CDR3. The J gene is TRBJ1-4, the V gene TRBV5-1, with D possibly TRBD1 on 6 matching bases. The CDR3 covers 14 residues. CDR1 and CDR2 from the germline V gene are SGHRS and YFSETQ. Trimming shortened V by 4 bases and J by 4 bases, and 11 bases separated the two germline ends. CDR3 sequence (DNA): TGCGCCAGCAGCCTTGGGGGCGGTAATGAAAAACTGTTTTTT. Its translation is CASSLGGGNEKLFF.

The chain recombines TRBV6-5 with TRBJ1-1, with TRBD1 identical over 7 bases. The CDR3 sequence is 15 residues long. The ends lost 0 bases at V and 11 bases at J; junction bases unmatched: 12. The germline CDR1 and CDR2 sequences are MNHEY and SVGAGI. The CDR3 sequence is CASSYSRDSPGEAFF. CDR3 sequence (DNA): TGTGCCAGCAGTTACTCGAGGGACAGCCCCGGAGAGGCTTTCTTT.

Only one count was recorded for this clone. This chain uses TRBV7-9 with TRBJ2-1; D uncertain. The V and J ends lost 4 bases and 0 bases respectively, with 13 bases between them. The CDR3 runs 16 residues. The germline V gene has CDR1 SEHNR and CDR2 FQNEAQ (reference sequence). The CDR3 nucleotides read TGTGCCAGCAGCTCCCCGACCGAAAGCTCCTACAATGAGCAGTTCTTC. Encoded protein: CASSSPTESSYNEQFF.

The chain combines TRBV10-3 with TRBJ2-1, with TRBD2 identical over 7 bases. The V segment lost 0 bases and the J segment 3 bases; nucleotides outside the gene matches: 5. The CDR3 is 16 amino acids. Germline V lookup: CDR1 ENHRY, CDR2 SYGVKD. In DNA form, the CDR3 reads TGTGCCATCAGTGAGTCGGAGCGGGGCTTCTACAATGAGCAGTTCTTC. The encoded protein is CAISESERGFYNEQFF.

As regards this clone: The same CDR3 can be traced to other DNA sequences in this sample. This chain joins TRBV28 and TRBJ2-7; perhaps TRBD1 as D (6 bases). V was cut by 6 bases and J by 4 bases, with 19 bases left in between. Germline CDR1 MDHEN, CDR2 SYDVKM. CDR3 size: 15 residues. The CDR3 loop reads CASSDPGQGWYEQYF. The CDR3 nucleotides read TGTGCCAGCAGCGATCCGGGGCAGGGGTGGTACGAGCAGTACTTC.

The chain couples TRBV7-9 to TRBJ2-3; 11 bases are shared with TRBD2. CDR1 is SEHNR, CDR2 FQNEAQ, per germline (reference sequence). The CDR3 spans 18 residues. Losses at the gene ends were 4 bases for V and 0 bases for J; bases not matched to a gene: 9. The CDR3 sequence is CASSSGTSGLWSTDTQYF. In DNA form, the CDR3 reads TGTGCCAGCAGCTCCGGGACTAGCGGACTCTGGAGCACAGATACGCAGTATTTT.

V is TRBV9 and J is TRBJ2-3; TRBD2 might be the D (6 bases). CDR1 and CDR2 (germline): SGDLS, YYNGEE. Trimming left V 1 base short and J 3 bases short, with 15 bases between. The CDR3 has 16 residues. The CDR3, as DNA: TGTGCCAGCAGCGTAAGGGGAGGCGGGACTACAGATACGCAGTATTTT. Its protein product is CASSVRGGGTTDTQYF.

This chain connects TRBV7-8 to TRBJ1-1, with D unclear. Deletions cut 5 bases from V and 6 bases from J, with 10 bases between. The CDR3 sequence is 12 residues long. Germline assignment: CDR1 SGHVS and CDR2 FQNEAQ. The CDR3 nucleotides are TGTGCCAGCAGCCCCCCAGTCCCTGAAGCTTTCTTT. It is translated as CASSPPVPEAFF.

The gene calls are TRBV10-1 and TRBJ1-5; no firm D call. V shed 6 bases and J shed 0 bases, with 15 bases lying between them. Germline V gene lookup returns CDR1 WNHNN and CDR2 SYGVQD (reference sequence). The CDR3 is 16 amino acids. CDR3 in amino acids: CASRIGGLDSNQPQHF. DNA for the CDR3: TGCGCCAGCAGGATAGGAGGCCTTGATAGCAATCAGCCCCAGCATTTT.

This chain joins TRBV30 and TRBJ1-2, with no clear D. The CDR3 sequence is 13 residues long. Germline V CDR1 and CDR2: GTSNPN, SVGIG (reference sequence). The germline V and J ends were trimmed by 0 bases and 8 bases, with 13 bases remaining between them. Here the CDR3 DNA reads TGTGCCTGGAGTGTACGAGGGTCCTCGGGCTACACCTTC. It codes for CAWSVRGSSGYTF.

This clone appeared a few times. V is TRBV18 and J is TRBJ1-1, with TRBD1 matching 7 bases. Germline lookup yields CDR1 KGHSH and CDR2 LQKENI. This CDR3 region has 14 residues. V lost 6 bases and J lost 4; bases outside the gene matches: 8. CDR3 bases: TGTGCCAGCTCGCAGGACAGGAAGGGCACTGAAGCTTTCTTT. Translating it yields CASSQDRKGTEAFF.

This chain connects TRBV7-2 to TRBJ2-5; 11 nucleotides match TRBD2. Looked up from germline, CDR1 is SGHTA and CDR2 is FQGNSA. The J segment lost 7 bases and the V segment lost 4 bases, leaving 8 bases of the junction unmatched. The CDR3 is made up of 15 amino acids. The CDR3 loop is CASSYSGGAAWTQYF. CDR3 sequence (DNA): TGTGCCAGCAGCTATAGCGGGGGGGCGGCATGGACCCAGTACTTC.

DNA for the CDR3: TGTGCCATCAGTGCTAAGGGACTAGCGGGAGTTAATGAGCAGTTCTTC. This codes for CAISAKGLAGVNEQFF. The chain uses TRBV10-3 and TRBJ2-1, with 14 bases that match TRBD2. Germline V gene lookup returns CDR1 ENHRY and CDR2 SYGVKD. This CDR3 is built from 16 residues. V trimming: 4 bases; J trimming: 7 bases; junction bases outside the gene matches: 6.

J is TRBJ1-4 and V is TRBV19, with D possibly matching TRBD1 (6 bases). The ends were cut back, 5 bases at V and 2 bases at J, with 18 bases in the middle. The CDR3 has 17 residues. Germline assignment: CDR1 LNHDA and CDR2 SQIVND (reference sequence). This chain's CDR3 is CASSLTGVGWTNEKLFF. The CDR3 DNA sequence: TGTGCCAGTAGTTTGACAGGAGTAGGTTGGACTAATGAAAAACTGTTTTTT.

The rearrangement uses TRBV18 and TRBJ1-5, with a possible D match to TRBD1 (5 bases). The V gene lost 0 bases and the J gene lost 0 bases, with 12 bases spanning the gap. The CDR3 is 17 amino acids. Looked up from germline, CDR1 is KGHSH and CDR2 is LQKENI. The DNA of the CDR3 is TGTGCCAGCTCACCACCTGGGGGGATTTATAGCAATCAGCCCCAGCATTTT. This translates into CASSPPGGIYSNQPQHF.

Remarks on this clone: The same CDR3 arises from other DNA sequences in this sample as well. V usage is TRBV6-1 and J usage is TRBJ2-5; maybe TRBD1 (6 bases). V was shortened by 4 bases and J by 0 bases, with 6 bases between the two germline ends. From germline, CDR1 is MNHNS and CDR2 SASEGT. The CDR3 runs 13 residues. CDR3 amino acids: CASSGTDQETQYF. CDR3 in DNA: TGTGCCAGCAGTGGGACAGACCAAGAGACCCAGTACTTC.

The V gene is TRBV6-5, the J gene TRBJ1-3; 11 bases map to TRBD1. Germline V CDR1 and CDR2: MNHEY, SVGAGI. The CDR3 has 15 residues. V lost 6 bases to trimming and J lost 2 bases; unmatched junction nucleotides: 3. The DNA of the CDR3 is TGTGCCAGCAGCCCGGGACAGGGGGCTGGAAACACCATATATTTT. This translates into CASSPGQGAGNTIYF.

This clone showed up just once. This chain uses TRBV2 with TRBJ1-1, with a weak D call TRBD1 (6 bases). V was trimmed by 7 bases and J by 0 bases, leaving 15 bases between them. There are 15 residues in the CDR3. Germline CDR1 and CDR2: SNHLY and FYNNEI. CDR3 coding DNA: TGTGCCAGCAACCCACAGGGTGGTATGAACACTGAAGCTTTCTTT. Translating it yields CASNPQGGMNTEAFF.

The chain joins TRBV5-1 to TRBJ2-3, with a weak D call TRBD2 (6 bases). V was shortened by 4 bases and J by 4 bases, with 13 bases between the two germline ends. The CDR3 covers 14 residues. Germline V CDR1 and CDR2: SGHRS, YFSETQ. CDR3 sequence (DNA): TGCGCCAGCAGCCCAGACTCGGGGGCAGATACGCAGTATTTT. It encodes CASSPDSGADTQYF.

This chain links TRBV7-3 with TRBJ2-7, with 7 bases matching TRBD1. V lost 6 bases to trimming and J lost 2 bases; unmatched junction nucleotides: 7. The CDR3 is made up of 14 amino acids. Germline V lookup: CDR1 SGHTA, CDR2 FQGTGA. CDR3 sequence reads: CASRLDRATYEQYF. For the CDR3, the DNA is TGTGCCAGCAGACTCGACAGGGCGACCTACGAGCAGTACTTC.

J is TRBJ2-2 and V is TRBV6-5; TRBD1 might be the D (6 bases). The CDR3 spans 14 residues. The V end lost 7 bases, the J end lost 2 bases, and 11 bases lay between the germline ends. CDR1 is MNHEY, CDR2 SVGAGI, per germline. The CDR3 protein is CASNGQSNTGELFF. The DNA of the CDR3 is TGTGCCAGCAACGGACAGTCTAACACCGGGGAGCTGTTTTTT.

The rearrangement uses TRBV11-2 and TRBJ2-2, with 8 bases matching TRBD2. This CDR3 spans 14 amino acids. CDR1 and CDR2 (germline): SGHAT, FQNNGV. V gave up 8 bases and J gave up 3 bases; unmatched junction bases: 5. The CDR3 bases are TGTGCCAGCCATTTAGCGGGGCACACCGGGGAGCTGTTTTTT. It is translated as CASHLAGHTGELFF.

This clone was counted once. The V gene is TRBV5-1, the J gene TRBJ2-3, with 8 bases matching TRBD2. J lost 9 bases, V lost 5 bases, and 8 bases had no gene match. This CDR3 is built from 13 residues. CDR1 is SGHRS and CDR2 is YFSETQ in the germline V gene. CDR3 loop: CASRTGLDSTQYF. The CDR3 nucleotides read TGCGCCAGCAGGACGGGACTAGATAGCACGCAGTATTTT.